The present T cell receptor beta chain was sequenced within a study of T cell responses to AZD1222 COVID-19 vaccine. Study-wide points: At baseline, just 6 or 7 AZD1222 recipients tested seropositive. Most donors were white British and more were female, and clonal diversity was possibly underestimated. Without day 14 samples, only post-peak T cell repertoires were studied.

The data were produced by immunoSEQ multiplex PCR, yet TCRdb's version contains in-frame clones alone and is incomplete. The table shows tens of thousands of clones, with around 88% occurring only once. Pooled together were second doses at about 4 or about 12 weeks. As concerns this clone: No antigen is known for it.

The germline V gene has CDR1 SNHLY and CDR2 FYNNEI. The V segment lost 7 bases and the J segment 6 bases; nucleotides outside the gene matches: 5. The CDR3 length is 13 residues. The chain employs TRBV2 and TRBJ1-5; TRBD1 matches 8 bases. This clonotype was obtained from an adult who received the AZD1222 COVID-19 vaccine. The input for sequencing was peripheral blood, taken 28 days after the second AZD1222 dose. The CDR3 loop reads CASTPGGGQPQHF. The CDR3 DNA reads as TGTGCCAGCACCCCAGGGGGCGGTCAGCCCCAGCATTTT.